Given below is one T cell receptor (beta chain) in context. The treatment was: oral pan-JAK inhibitor, 5-10 mg twice daily. In alopecia areata patients, both lesional scalp punch biopsies and peripheral blood were collected. This sample is part of a study of CD8+ T cells in alopecia areata. Study-level information: Treated patients swallowed 5 to 10 mg of oral tofacitinib twice daily.

The authors extracted RNA and reverse transcribed it into cDNA as the sequencing template. Here immunoSEQ multiplex PCR was the method, and the copy in TCRdb shows in-frame clones only, minus some. The sample lists some 44,000 clones, 80% to 95% occurring once. V lost 4 bases and J lost 5; bases outside the gene matches: 10. This CDR3 is built from 17 residues. Germline CDR1 is SEHNR and CDR2 is FQNEAQ (reference sequence). The clonotype was recovered from a human donor with alopecia areata. Sequenced here: CD8+ T cells sorted from blood, sampled at week 24, from a patient treated with tofacitinib. The V call is TRBV7-9, the J call TRBJ2-3; the match to TRBD1 covers 12 bases. The CDR3 DNA reads TGTGCCAGCAGCTCCATACCGGGACAGGGGGCGAAAGATACGCAGTATTTT. The encoded protein is CASSSIPGQGAKDTQYF.